Reported below is one TCR beta chain. Antigen unknown. Among the donors, all were healthy bone marrow donors. Trimming took 6 bases from V and 5 from J; bases not matched to a gene: 8. CDR1 and CDR2 from the germline V gene are SEHNR and FQNEAQ (reference sequence). This CDR3 contains 14 residues. Researchers ran the PCR with 60 Vbeta and 13 Jbeta primers. The data were produced by immunoSEQ multiplex PCR, yet TCRdb's version contains in-frame clones alone and is incomplete. In all, the sample yields some 55,000 clones. This sample was included in a study of cytomegalovirus exposure and HLA in healthy donors. The study, taken as a whole, reports: Specificity for CMV antigens was confirmed in vitro for a few of the CMV-associated chains.

The sequenced sample was PBMCs. This TCR was sampled from a woman aged 40-49 years in good health and CMV-seronegative. V is TRBV7-9 and J is TRBJ2-5; 8 positions agree with TRBD1. The CDR3 spells CASRLSDRVETQYF. The CDR3 DNA reads as TGTGCCAGCAGATTATCGGACAGGGTGGAGACCCAGTACTTC.